This TCR beta chain was captured by sequencing in a study of cytomegalovirus exposure and HLA in healthy donors. From germline, CDR1 is SEHNR and CDR2 FQNEAQ (reference sequence). This CDR3 is 12 amino acids long. Trimming cost V 4 bases and J 6 bases, with 10 bases left between them. PCR involved 60 Vbeta and 13 Jbeta primers. The data were produced by immunoSEQ multiplex PCR, yet TCRdb's version contains in-frame clones alone and is incomplete. The table has approximately 180,000 clones, 85% to 90% seen once; the top ten hold approximately 1.7%. To note about this clone: Its antigen is as yet unknown.

Overall study findings and caveats: In a later analysis, at a false discovery rate of 0.05, roughly 17,000 TCR beta sequences were associated with HLA alleles. The HLA-A and HLA-B alleles of most subjects were reportedly predicted accurately from TCR beta sequences. TCR beta chains numbering 150 to 200 were designated cytomegalovirus-associated.

The J gene is TRBJ2-7, the V gene TRBV7-9; D possibly corresponds to TRBD1 (6 bases). The sample taken for sequencing was PBMCs. The clonotype comes from a woman aged 18-29 years in good health and CMV-seronegative. The CDR3 region has the DNA TGTGCCAGCAGCTCTCAGGGGCCCGAGCAGTACTTC. Residues: CASSSQGPEQYF.